Described below is a single T cell receptor (beta chain) sequence and its context. The V and J ends lost 4 bases and 5 bases respectively, with 12 bases between them. Germline V CDR1 and CDR2: MNHNY, SVGAGI (reference sequence). The CDR3 has 15 amino acids. Clones were sequenced by immunoSEQ multiplex PCR, and TCRdb holds only the in-frame ones, with some missing. The sample lists nearly 350,000 clones; about 90% were seen once. The record originates from a study of blood T cell repertoires in COVID-19. The chain combines TRBV6-6 with TRBJ1-6, with a possible D match to TRBD1 (6 bases). The sequence derives from a woman under 40 who had recovered from COVID-19. The source material was PBMCs or T cells enriched from blood (not recorded which). CDR3 protein: CASSSPNRDNSPLHF. The CDR3 DNA sequence: TGTGCCAGCAGTTCCCCGAACAGGGATAATTCACCCCTCCACTTT.